These 21 T cell receptor beta chains were all obtained from the same sample, sequenced in a study of T-cell reconstitution after alpha-beta-depleted transplantation in children. TCRbeta library preparation incorporated unique molecular identifiers. MiXCR, run by TCRdb on the PCR reads, gives a single entry per CDR3 protein. The table has about 98,000 distinct CDR3 sequences, under 9% seen once. The sample in question was PBMCs, obtained before TCRalphabeta/CD19-depleted stem cell transplant. The receptors were sampled from a boy between 2 and 10 years old with acute lymphoblastic leukemia, due to receive a stem cell transplant.

The chain has TRBV20-1 and TRBJ1-5; TRBD1 is a possible D gene (5 bases). The CDR3 contains 17 residues. CDR1 is DFQATT, CDR2 SNEGSKA, per germline (reference sequence). Trimming took 0 bases from V and 4 from J, leaving 19 bases between them. CDR3 sequence (DNA): TGCAGTGCTAGAGACCCCAATCGCCGGGACTGGAATCAGCCCCAGCATTTT. Residues: CSARDPNRRDWNQPQHF.

This clonotype has at least ten counts. The chain couples TRBV20-1 to TRBJ2-1; 8 bases are shared with TRBD2. This CDR3 has 13 amino acids. Trimming removed 3 bases from V and 7 bases from J; junction bases left unmatched: 5. Germline V gene lookup returns CDR1 DFQATT and CDR2 SNEGSKA (reference sequence). The CDR3 bases are TGCAGTGCTAGCGGGGGGGCGGGGAATGAGCAGTTCTTC. The encoded protein is CSASGGAGNEQFF.

Points on this clonotype: A much more abundant neighbour one base away suggests this may be a read error. V gene TRBV20-1 combines with J gene TRBJ2-7; 14 bases fit TRBD2. The germline V gene has CDR1 DFQATT and CDR2 SNEGSKA (reference sequence). This CDR3 has 17 amino acids. CDR3 loop: CCARDRKTSGGAHEQYF. In nucleotides, the CDR3 is TGCTGTGCTAGAGATAGGAAGACTAGCGGGGGGGCCCACGAGCAGTACTTC.

This clonotype has at least ten counts. The chain links TRBV9 to TRBJ2-3; a possible D gene is TRBD2 (6 bases). The CDR3 length is 14 residues. Germline CDR1 reads SGDLS; CDR2 reads YYNGEE. Trimming took 0 bases from V and 7 from J, leaving 12 bases between them. The CDR3 DNA follows: TGTGCCAGCAGCGTAGAGGCTAGCGCCCATACGCAGTATTTT. The encoded protein is CASSVEASAHTQYF.

This clonotype has ten or more counts. CDR3 bases: TGTGCCAGCAGCATCGGGACGCCCCGGGCGGATGAGCAGTTCTTC. Protein: CASSIGTPRADEQFF. The chain employs TRBV7-2 and TRBJ2-1, with D possibly called TRBD1 or TRBD2 (5 bases each). The germline V gene has CDR1 SGHTA and CDR2 FQGNSA. Trimming stripped 5 bases from V and 8 bases from J, with 19 bases between. The CDR3 consists of 15 residues.

This clonotype was counted ten times or more. The J gene is TRBJ2-1, the V gene TRBV7-2; unclear D gene. The CDR3 length is 12 residues. CDR1 and CDR2 from the germline V gene are SGHTA and FQGNSA. Trimming removed 1 base from V and 8 bases from J, with 6 bases in between. The CDR3 nucleotides are TGTGCCAGCAGCTTAGTCCCATATGAGCAGTTCTTC. Translating gives CASSLVPYEQFF. The full variable domain, its missing parts supplied by reference TRBV7-2 and TRBJ2-1, is GAGVSQSPSNKVTEKGKDVELRCDPISGHTALYWYRQSLGQGLEFLIYFQGNSAPDKSGLPSDRFSAERTGGSVSTLTIQRTQQEDSAVYLCASSLVPYEQFFGPGTRLTVL.

Many counts were recorded for this clonotype. The genes are TRBV7-2 and TRBJ2-3; the D is unclear. Germline V CDR1 and CDR2: SGHTA, FQGNSA. The CDR3 covers 17 residues. The V end lost 4 bases, the J end lost 4 bases, and 21 bases lay between the germline ends. CDR3 DNA sequence: TGTGCCAGCAGCTCGACACTTGACGCCTCTCCCCCAGATACGCAGTATTTT. Translating gives CASSSTLDASPPDTQYF.

A few counts support this clonotype. The V call is TRBV12-3 or TRBV12-4, the J call TRBJ1-5; 9 positions match TRBD1. With 4 bases clipped from V and 6 bases from J, the junction kept 7 bases outside the gene matches. The CDR3 totals 15 residues. CDR3 region: CASSWGQGLGQPQHF. The CDR3 DNA reads TGTGCCAGCAGTTGGGGACAGGGCCTGGGTCAGCCCCAGCATTTT.

The chain carries TRBV11-2 and TRBJ2-7; D gene ambiguous. Germline V CDR1 and CDR2: SGHAT, FQNNGV. The V end lost 2 bases, the J end lost 5 bases, and 7 bases lay between the germline ends. CDR3 length equals 12 residues. The CDR3 nucleotides are TGTGCCAGCAGCTTAAACCGGGACGAGCAGTACTTC. It encodes CASSLNRDEQYF.

This clonotype was seen more than once but under ten times. The CDR3 loop is CASSLGGGANVLTF. CDR3 bases: TGTGCCAGCAGCTTAGGGGGTGGGGCCAACGTCCTGACTTTC. The V and J genes are TRBV5-5 and TRBJ2-6; possibly TRBD1 for D (6 bases). The ends were cut back, 2 bases at V and 3 bases at J, with 6 bases in the middle. This CDR3 is built from 14 residues. The germline V gene encodes CDR1 SGHKS and CDR2 YYEKEE (reference sequence).

This clonotype has at least ten counts. The rearrangement links TRBV27 to TRBJ2-7; D gene unclear. The CDR3 is 13 residues long. V was pared by 2 bases and J by 0 bases, with 5 bases between. Germline V gene data show CDR1 as MNHEY and CDR2 as SMNVEV (reference sequence). CDR3 sequence reads: CASSLLYSYEQYF. The CDR3 DNA follows: TGTGCCAGCAGTTTACTCTACTCCTACGAGCAGTACTTC.

This clonotype was found many times. This chain uses TRBV20-1 with TRBJ2-7, with D unclear. Per germline, CDR1 DFQATT and CDR2 SNEGSKA (reference sequence). CDR3 size: 11 residues. With 0 bases removed from V and 6 bases from J, the gap between germline ends came to 6 bases. CDR3 sequence: CSARDKAEQYF. The CDR3 nucleotides are TGCAGTGCTAGAGATAAGGCCGAGCAGTACTTC.

This clonotype appeared many times. This chain connects TRBV7-9 to TRBJ1-6; D unclear. This CDR3 has 14 amino acids. The germline V gene encodes CDR1 SEHNR and CDR2 FQNEAQ (reference sequence). V dropped 5 bases and J dropped 5 bases, with 10 bases sitting between them. CDR3 in DNA: TGTGCCAGCAGCCCCGGTTATGATAATTCACCCCTCCACTTT. Protein: CASSPGYDNSPLHF.

In its sample, this clonotype was seen many times. This rearrangement joins TRBV5-1 to TRBJ2-2, with a weak D call TRBD2 (6 bases). V lost 0 bases to trimming and J lost 0 bases, with 6 bases between them. Germline loops: CDR1 SGHRS, CDR2 YFSETQ. The CDR3 has 15 amino acids. The CDR3 nucleotides are TGCGCCAGCAGCTTGGGGGGGGCGAACACCGGGGAGCTGTTTTTT. Protein product: CASSLGGANTGELFF.

This clonotype was seen only a few times. This chain links TRBV18 with TRBJ2-3; 9 bases agree with TRBD1. V lost 5 bases and J lost 2; bases outside the gene matches: 8. The CDR3 runs to 16 residues. CDR1 is KGHSH and CDR2 is LQKENI in the germline V gene. The CDR3 sequence is CASSGYRGHVTDTQYF. The CDR3 coding sequence is TGTGCCAGCTCAGGCTACAGGGGGCACGTCACAGATACGCAGTATTTT.

CDR3 nucleotide sequence: TGCGCCAGCAGGGACAGGGTAGGTTCACCCCTCCACTTT. It yields the protein CASRDRVGSPLHF. The chain carries TRBV5-1 and TRBJ1-6; 8 bases align to TRBD1. Germline values: CDR1 SGHRS, CDR2 YFSETQ. V was clipped by 5 bases and J by 9 bases; unmatched bases: 4. The CDR3 covers 13 residues.

This clonotype was counted between two and nine times. V gene TRBV12-3 or TRBV12-4 combines with J gene TRBJ1-2, with a possible D match to TRBD1 (5 bases). The CDR3 is 15 amino acids. With 7 bases removed from V and 4 bases from J, the gap between germline ends came to 19 bases. Here the CDR3 reads CASTTGGVGSYGYTF. Written as DNA, the CDR3 is TGTGCCAGCACCACGGGGGGGGTGGGGTCCTATGGCTACACCTTC.

This clonotype was recorded many times. The genes are TRBV19 and TRBJ2-7, with 8 bases that match TRBD1. This CDR3 has 15 residues. Looked up from germline, CDR1 is LNHDA and CDR2 is SQIVND (reference sequence). J gave up 0 bases and V 7 bases, and 8 bases lay outside the gene matches. The CDR3 nucleotides read TGTGCCAGTACCTATCGACAGGGGAGCTCCTACGAGCAGTACTTC. Encoded protein: CASTYRQGSSYEQYF.

The chain employs TRBV6-6 and TRBJ1-3; D perhaps matches TRBD1 (5 bases). The CDR3 contains 13 residues. Germline V gives CDR1 MNHNY, CDR2 SVGAGI (reference sequence). V was cut by 9 bases and J by 2 bases, with 11 bases left in between. CDR3 protein: CASTGTAGNTIYF. The CDR3, as DNA: TGTGCCAGTACCGGGACGGCTGGAAACACCATATATTTT.

V is TRBV6-2 or TRBV6-3 and J is TRBJ2-7; D possibly uses TRBD1 or TRBD2 (5 bases each). With 2 bases removed from V and 2 bases from J, the gap between germline ends came to 10 bases. The CDR3 length is 14 residues. Germline V gives CDR1 MNHEY, CDR2 SVGEGT. For the CDR3, the DNA is TGTGCCAGCAGTTACCAGGGCGGGCCCTACGAGCAGTACTTC. Protein product: CASSYQGGPYEQYF.

The sample holds many counts of this clonotype. The CDR3 loop is CASSRGAAGNYGYTF. The DNA of the CDR3 is TGTGCCAGCAGTCGTGGGGCGGCCGGAAACTATGGCTACACCTTC. This chain connects TRBV28 to TRBJ1-2, with a weak D call TRBD1 (5 bases). The CDR3 length is 15 residues. V shed 5 bases and J shed 2 bases, with 15 bases lying between them. Germline V gene lookup returns CDR1 MDHEN and CDR2 SYDVKM.